The T cell receptor beta chain under discussion was sequenced for a study of CXCR3-negative and CXCR3-positive naive CD8 T cells. The CDR3 contains 17 residues. Germline V gives CDR1 MDHEN, CDR2 SYDVKM. With regard to this clonotype: Its antigen is not identified.

Study-wide findings and caveats: Cryopreservation partially decreased CXCR3 expression, and most assays used fresh PBMCs.

Libraries were UMI-labeled 5' RACE TRB cDNA. Following a re-call of the 5' RACE reads, TCRdb has one entry per CDR3 protein and lacks DNA. The listing contains fewer than 50,000 distinct CDR3 sequences. This receptor was taken from a human donor in good health. Some clones in this sample may be carry-over from other donors' samples. The chain combines TRBV28 with TRBJ2-5; without DNA, the TCRdb call of TRBD2 cannot be checked. Sequencing input: naive CXCR3- CD8+ T cells from blood. The subset denotes: CD45RO-CCR7+CD27+CD95- naive CD8+ T cells lacking CXCR3 (TNR3-). CDR3 sequence reads: CASSLSSREGGQETQYF. The full variable domain, with the rest looked up from reference TRBV28 and TRBJ2-5, is DVKVTQSSRYLVKRTGEKVFLECVQDMDHENMFWYRQDPGLGLRLIYFSYDVKMKEKGDIPEGYSVSREKKERFSLILESASTNQTSMYLCASSLSSREGGQETQYFGPGTRLLVL.